Below, 9 T cell receptor beta chains from the same sample are listed, as sequenced in a study of blood T cell repertoires in COVID-19 (dated by TCRdb to the early 2020s). The protocol used for the library was the immunoSEQ multiplex PCR assay. TCRdb provides this immuneACCESS table in a form limited to in-frame rearrangements. Some clones are lacking; in checked studies, under half of them reflect an unresolved V gene, and why the rest are absent is not known. The sample data list approximately 230,000 clones, and roughly 90% of these were observed just once. Of the sample, 4.1% is held by the ten largest clones. The material sequenced was PBMCs or T cells enriched from blood (not recorded which). These receptors came from a young woman who had recovered from COVID-19.

This sequence joins TRBV4-2 and TRBJ2-2, with TRBD1 identical over 10 bases. This CDR3 contains 19 residues. V lost 0 bases to trimming and J lost 3 bases; unmatched junction nucleotides: 10. Germline CDR1 LGHNA, CDR2 YNFKEQ. CDR3 residues: CASSQDPQTGGRYTGELFF. CDR3 nucleotide sequence: TGTGCCAGCAGCCAAGACCCCCAGACAGGGGGCAGGTACACCGGGGAGCTGTTTTTT.

This chain uses TRBV6-2 or TRBV6-3 with TRBJ2-3, with 14 bases fitting TRBD2. The CDR3 length is 16 residues. From germline, CDR1 is MNHEY and CDR2 SVGEGT. V lost 5 bases and J lost 6; bases outside the gene matches: 7. The CDR3 nucleotides read TGTGCCAGCAGTACCGGGACTAGCGGGAGAGTTGATACGCAGTATTTT. This translates into CASSTGTSGRVDTQYF.

This chain connects TRBV28 to TRBJ2-1, with D perhaps matching TRBD2 (6 bases). Germline V gene lookup returns CDR1 MDHEN and CDR2 SYDVKM. The CDR3 is 16 amino acids. V shed 3 bases and J shed 7 bases, with 19 bases lying between them. CDR3 amino acids: CASSFSMRGGGNEQFF. The CDR3 DNA is TGTGCCAGCAGTTTTAGTATGAGGGGTGGAGGGAATGAGCAGTTCTTC.

The chain uses TRBV3-1 (or the pseudogene TRBV3-2) and TRBJ1-5, with unresolved D. The CDR3 loop spans 16 amino acids. V was shortened by 0 bases and J by 0 bases, with 9 bases between the two germline ends. CDR1 is LGHDT, CDR2 YNNKEL, per germline (reference sequence). Here the CDR3 reads CASSQDRDFSNQPQHF. The CDR3 bases are TGTGCCAGCAGCCAAGATCGGGATTTTAGCAATCAGCCCCAGCATTTT.

The chain recombines TRBV28 with TRBJ1-2, with 7 bases aligning to TRBD1. Germline lookup yields CDR1 MDHEN and CDR2 SYDVKM. The J segment lost 0 bases and the V segment lost 6 bases, leaving 10 bases of the junction unmatched. There are 16 residues in the CDR3. The CDR3 coding sequence is TGTGCCAGCAGCCAAGCAGGGGGAGGAACTAACTATGGCTACACCTTC. Translated: CASSQAGGGTNYGYTF.

The J gene is TRBJ2-1, the V gene TRBV6-2 or TRBV6-3; D is undetermined. CDR3 length equals 13 residues. The V end lost 2 bases, the J end lost 13 bases, and 15 bases lay between the germline ends. Looked up from germline, CDR1 is MNHEY and CDR2 is SVGEGT. The CDR3 DNA sequence: TGTGCCAGCAGTTACGCTAAGCCCGCCATTCAGTTCTTC. It translates to CASSYAKPAIQFF.

This chain links TRBV9 with TRBJ2-7; 13 bases match TRBD2. Germline V CDR1 and CDR2: SGDLS, YYNGEE. Trimming at V came to 0 bases and at J to 0 bases, leaving 9 bases not matched to a gene. The CDR3 sequence is 19 residues long. The CDR3 loop is CASSVVGGTSGTYSYEQYF. CDR3 coding DNA: TGTGCCAGCAGCGTAGTGGGAGGGACTAGCGGGACCTACTCCTACGAGCAGTACTTC.

The chain couples TRBV29-1 to TRBJ1-2; D may be TRBD1 (5 bases). Trimming cost V 4 bases and J 2 bases, with 20 bases left between them. The germline CDR1 and CDR2 sequences are SQVTM and ANQGSEA. This CDR3 has 16 amino acids. The CDR3, as DNA: TGCAGCGTTGCGCAGCGGGGCGGGCGGGGCAACTATGGCTACACCTTC. Translated: CSVAQRGGRGNYGYTF.

This clone was found once. V is TRBV28 and J is TRBJ2-1, with TRBD1 matching 8 bases. Germline loops: CDR1 MDHEN, CDR2 SYDVKM. The CDR3 contains 15 residues. Unmatched junction bases numbered 2, after V lost 2 bases and J lost 2 bases. Here the CDR3 DNA reads TGTGCCAGCAGTTTAGACAGGGGACCCTACAATGAGCAGTTCTTC. Its protein is CASSLDRGPYNEQFF.